The T cell receptor (beta chain) under discussion was sequenced for a study of shared clonotypes between healthy human individuals. Study-level findings and limits: Blood was the sole source, and tissue repertoires probably differ. Despite large depth, rarefaction showed incomplete sorted-subset sequencing.

Repertoires were generated with immunoSEQ multiplex PCR, while TCRdb's copy carries only in-frame clones and drops some. Of some 2 million clones listed, 85% to 95% are singletons. CDR3 size: 14 residues. Germline values: CDR1 LNHDA, CDR2 SQIVND (reference sequence). The germline V and J ends were trimmed by 3 bases and 7 bases, with 13 bases remaining between them. Points on this clone: The antigen is not known.

This TCR derives from a young man in good health. Sequencing used naive CD4+ T cells sorted from blood. As to subset: CD45RA+ positively selected. The chain recombines TRBV19 with TRBJ1-5, with D perhaps TRBD1 (6 bases). The CDR3 DNA reads as TGTGCCAGTAGTATGGGGCCACAGGGACAGCCCCAGCATTTT. Translation: CASSMGPQGQPQHF.